Below are 13 T cell receptor beta chains sequenced from a single sample in a study of OX40 agonist ivuxolimab in advanced cancers. Libraries were prepared by immunoSEQ multiplex PCR; TCRdb keeps only in-frame clonotypes and omits some of them. The repertoire includes fewer than 20,000 clones, 79% of them detected once, and roughly 32% sits in the top ten. The source material was CD4+ or CD8+ T cells sorted from blood, sampled in a trial of the OX40 agonist ivuxolimab. All receptors derive from an adult with an advanced solid tumor such as melanoma, head and neck, liver or kidney cancer.

The chain joins TRBV2 to TRBJ2-1; 9 bases match TRBD1. The CDR3 runs 14 residues. Trimming at V came to 11 bases and at J to 2 bases, leaving 7 bases not matched to a gene. From germline, CDR1 is SNHLY and CDR2 FYNNEI. The CDR3 DNA sequence: TGTGCCGGCGACAGGGGGTCCACCTACAATGAGCAGTTCTTC. Amino acid sequence: CAGDRGSTYNEQFF.

In this sample, this clone turned up a few times. The rearrangement joins TRBV7-9 to TRBJ1-6; D unclear. V gave up 5 bases and J gave up 9 bases, with 8 bases separating them. Germline V lookup: CDR1 SEHNR, CDR2 FQNEAQ (reference sequence). CDR3 length equals 12 residues. CDR3 region: CASSDGLSPLHF. The CDR3 nucleotides are TGTGCCAGCAGCGATGGCCTTTCACCCCTCCACTTT.

This sequence joins TRBV19 and TRBJ1-4; 8 nucleotides line up with TRBD1. The CDR3 covers 17 residues. Losses at the gene ends were 3 bases for V and 2 bases for J; bases not matched to a gene: 8. Germline CDR1 is LNHDA and CDR2 is SQIVND (reference sequence). This CDR3 reads CASSIPRTGLTNEKLFF. The CDR3 nucleotides are TGTGCCAGTAGTATCCCTCGGACAGGGCTTACTAATGAAAAACTGTTTTTT.

The chain uses TRBV29-1 and TRBJ2-1; no firm D call. The CDR3 consists of 11 residues. Germline CDR1 and CDR2: SQVTM and ANQGSEA. Trimming pared 2 bases from V and 4 bases from J, leaving 3 bases between. The CDR3 DNA reads TGCAGCGTTGAACGGTACAATGAGCAGTTCTTC. Protein: CSVERYNEQFF.

The chain uses TRBV4-3 and TRBJ2-1; D could derive from TRBD1 or TRBD2 (5 bases each). Germline V gene data show CDR1 as LGHNA and CDR2 as YSLEER. The CDR3 contains 20 residues. V was trimmed by 3 bases and J by 0 bases, leaving 24 bases between them. DNA for the CDR3: TGCGCCAGCAGCCATTACCTGGGGCAGGGAGAATGGAGCTCCTACAATGAGCAGTTCTTC. Translation gives CASSHYLGQGEWSSYNEQFF.

The chain couples TRBV21-1 to TRBJ2-1; TRBD1 is the table's D call, not checked against the DNA. TRBV21-1 is designated a pseudogene. The CDR3 sequence is 11 residues long. CDR3 sequence reads: CASSQQGGQFF. The CDR3 DNA reads as TGTGCCAGCAGTCAACAGGGCGGGCAGTTCTTC.

This clone turned up a few times. The V and J genes are TRBV27 and TRBJ2-2; maybe TRBD2 (6 bases). Germline CDR1 MNHEY, CDR2 SMNVEV (reference sequence). The CDR3 consists of 13 residues. V lost 3 bases, J lost 7 bases, and 9 bases lay in between. The CDR3 nucleotides read TGTGCCAGCAGTTTGGGGACTTTCGGGGAGCTGTTTTTT. Its translation: CASSLGTFGELFF.

This chain links TRBV6-6 with TRBJ2-1; D ambiguous. Germline V lookup: CDR1 MNHNY, CDR2 SVGAGI (reference sequence). The CDR3 runs to 14 residues. Trimming stripped 6 bases from V and 6 bases from J, with 15 bases between. The CDR3 sequence is CASRPLTRRNEQFF. The DNA of the CDR3 is TGTGCCAGCAGACCCTTGACTCGGCGCAATGAGCAGTTCTTC.

V usage is TRBV14 and J usage is TRBJ2-6, with D possibly TRBD2 on 6 matching bases. This CDR3 contains 15 residues. CDR1 is SGHDN and CDR2 is FVKESK in the germline V gene. Trimming removed 3 bases at V and 2 bases at J, with 8 bases between. The CDR3, as DNA: TGTGCCAGCAGCCAGGGGGAGGCTGGGGCCAACGTCCTGACTTTC. Its protein product is CASSQGEAGANVLTF.

J is TRBJ1-5 and V is TRBV6-5; tentatively, D is TRBD1 (6 bases). From germline, CDR1 is MNHEY and CDR2 SVGAGI. This CDR3 contains 15 residues. V was pared by 0 bases and J by 4 bases, with 10 bases between. CDR3 bases: TGTGCCAGCAGTTACTCGATAGGGGGGAATCAGCCCCAGCATTTT. Protein: CASSYSIGGNQPQHF.

The chain joins TRBV7-8 to TRBJ1-1; a weak D match, TRBD1 (6 bases). V was pared by 5 bases and J by 1 base, with 8 bases between. Looked up from germline, CDR1 is SGHVS and CDR2 is FQNEAQ. This CDR3 has 13 residues. The CDR3 bases are TGTGCCAGCAGCCGACAGGAGAACACTGAAGCTTTCTTT. Translated: CASSRQENTEAFF.

This clone occurred a few times. The chain has TRBV6-1 and TRBJ2-7; maybe TRBD1 (6 bases). V shed 5 bases and J shed 3 bases, with 8 bases lying between them. The length of the CDR3 is 12 residues. CDR1 and CDR2 (germline): MNHNS, SASEGT. The CDR3 nucleotides are TGTGCCAGCAGTCGGACAGTCTACGAGCAGTACTTC. Its protein is CASSRTVYEQYF.

The chain is built from TRBV4-1 and TRBJ1-5; possibly TRBD1 for D (5 bases). V lost 1 base to trimming and J lost 5 bases, with 12 bases between them. Per germline, CDR1 MGHRA and CDR2 YSYEKL. This CDR3 has 15 residues. CDR3 nucleotides: TGCGCCAGCAGCCAAGCTAGCCAGGGAGATCAGCCCCAGCATTTT. This encodes CASSQASQGDQPQHF.